This entry describes one T cell receptor beta chain. Its cognate antigen has yet to be identified. No base quality values were provided; no much bigger clone lies one nucleotide off. The CDR3 holds 14 amino acids from the cysteine to the phenylalanine. The only DNA kept is the CDR3, 42 bases in frame from the first base. Clipping removes 5 bases from V and 4 bases from J, with 4 as the unmatched junction base count. CDR1 and CDR2 are read off the germline V gene as KGHDR and SFDVKD. TCRbeta CDR3 regions were amplified from genomic DNA by means of the immunoSEQ Assay, a bias-controlled multiplex PCR. Concerning the study's data processing: The number of nucleated cells in each sample was estimated from the amplification of reference gene primers within the assay. To quantify the absolute abundance of each unique TCRbeta CDR3 rearrangement, sequence reads were collapsed and filtered. For each sample, productive Simpson clonality was calculated by taking the square root of Simpson's diversity index across productive rearrangements. Sourced from immuneACCESS, this table was stored by TCRdb with only in-frame sequences that have V and J called. A share of the clones is absent; for the studies checked, an unresolved V gene accounts for under half, and the remainder has no known explanation. D and trimming were read from the DNA, whereas the V and J calls and clone size are those reported in that table. A total of around 120,000 clones appear in this sample, 90% of them only once. The ten largest clones take up about 3.5% of the sample.

This entry comes from a study of blood T cell repertoires in COVID-19 (dated by TCRdb to about 2020). Regarding the complete study: Samples covering the acute and convalescent phases of COVID-19 were provided by collaborators in the United States, Italy and Spain. The sample metadata nearly always contained a de-identified subject ID, COVID-19 status, age in years and sex. The repertoires were made available in a free public database intended to serve as a resource for research on the immune response to SARS-CoV-2. The samples were drawn from two sources: the first 160 participants of the ongoing ImmuneRACE study, and 1,254 subjects contributed by 6 global collaborators. The prospective study material was composed of cDNA or gDNA derived from T cells, B-cell-depleted T cells, or PBMCs. Where available, HLA class I and class II types were taken from metadata supplied by the sample provider and were not determined by assay-based typing. Deeply sampled blood TCRbeta repertoires from subjects exposed to, actively infected with, or recovered from COVID-19 were included in the dataset.

Collaborating institutions collected whole blood in K2EDTA tubes following their own protocols. For TCRbeta analysis, collaborators shipped samples as frozen whole blood, isolated PBMCs, or DNA extracted from either of those sample types. What the work shows at the level of the full study, not this receptor alone: Clinical and demographic metadata were provided uncurated, with the amount varying by source and participant.

Input material: peripheral blood. The V gene is TRBV24-1 and the J gene is TRBJ2-1; TRBD2 matches 7 bases in the middle. The receptor was derived from a man between 50 and 59 years old with active COVID-19. In nucleotide form, the sequence is TGTGCCACCAGTGTTCCGGGAGGATACAATGAGCAGTTCTTC. Its translation is CATSVPGGYNEQFF.